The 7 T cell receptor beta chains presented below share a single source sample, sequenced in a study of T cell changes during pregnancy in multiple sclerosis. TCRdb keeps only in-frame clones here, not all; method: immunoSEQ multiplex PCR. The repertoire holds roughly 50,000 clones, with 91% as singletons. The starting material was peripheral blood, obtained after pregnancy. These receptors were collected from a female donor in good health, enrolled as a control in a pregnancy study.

CDR3 region: CASSPSYTPGGNTIYF. DNA for the CDR3: TGTGCCAGCTCACCCTCGTATACTCCGGGTGGAAACACCATATATTTT. V and J are TRBV18 and TRBJ1-3; D is ambiguous. CDR1 is KGHSH and CDR2 is LQKENI in the germline V gene. The CDR3 runs 16 residues. V was shortened by 3 bases and J by 3 bases, with 15 bases between the two germline ends.

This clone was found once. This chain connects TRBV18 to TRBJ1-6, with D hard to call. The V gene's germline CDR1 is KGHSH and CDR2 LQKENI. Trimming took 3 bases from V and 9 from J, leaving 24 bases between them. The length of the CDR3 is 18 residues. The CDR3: CASSPQIGGGRSSSPLHF. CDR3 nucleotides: TGTGCCAGCTCACCCCAGATCGGCGGAGGGAGATCCAGTTCACCCCTCCACTTT. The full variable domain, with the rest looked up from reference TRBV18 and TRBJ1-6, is NAGVMQNPRHLVRRRGQEARLRCSPMKGHSHVYWYRQLPEEGLKFMVYLQKENIIDESGMPKERFSAEFPKEGPSILRIQQVVRGDSAAYFCASSPQIGGGRSSSPLHFGNGTRLTVT.

The CDR3 DNA reads TGTGCCAGCTCACCATCGGCAGGAGGAACTGAAGCTTTCTTT. Translating it yields CASSPSAGGTEAFF. The V call is TRBV18, the J call TRBJ1-1; D gene unclear. Germline CDR1 reads KGHSH; CDR2 reads LQKENI. V was pared by 2 bases and J by 5 bases, with 12 bases between. The CDR3 runs to 14 residues.

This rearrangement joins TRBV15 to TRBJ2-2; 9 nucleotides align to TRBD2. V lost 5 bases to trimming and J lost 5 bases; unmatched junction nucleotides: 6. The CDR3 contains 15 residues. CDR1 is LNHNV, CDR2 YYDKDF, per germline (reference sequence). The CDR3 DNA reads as TGTGCCACCAGCGGAAGCGGGAGGCGGACCGGGGAGCTGTTTTTT. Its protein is CATSGSGRRTGELFF.

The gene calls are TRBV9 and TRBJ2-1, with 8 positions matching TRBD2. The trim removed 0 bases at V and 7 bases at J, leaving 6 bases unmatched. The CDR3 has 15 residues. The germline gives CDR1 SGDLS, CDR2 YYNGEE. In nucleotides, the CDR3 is TGTGCCAGCAGCGTAGCGGCGGGAGGTGGAAATGAGCAGTTCTTC. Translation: CASSVAAGGGNEQFF.

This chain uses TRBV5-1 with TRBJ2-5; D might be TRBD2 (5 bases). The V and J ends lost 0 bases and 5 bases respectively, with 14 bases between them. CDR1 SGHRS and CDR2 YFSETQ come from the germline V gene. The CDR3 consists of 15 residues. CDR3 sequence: CASSLGEWTRETQYF. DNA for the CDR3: TGCGCCAGCAGCTTGGGGGAGTGGACGCGGGAGACCCAGTACTTC.

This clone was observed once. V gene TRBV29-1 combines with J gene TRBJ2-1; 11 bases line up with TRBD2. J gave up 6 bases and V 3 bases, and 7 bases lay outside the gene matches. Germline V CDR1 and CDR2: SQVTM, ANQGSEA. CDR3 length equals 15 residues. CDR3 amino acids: CSVEVTSGVGNEQFF. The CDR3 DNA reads TGCAGCGTTGAGGTGACTAGCGGGGTCGGCAATGAGCAGTTCTTC.